The clone carrying this TCR beta chain was seen a handful of times. Each sample provided at least 6 micrograms of extracted total RNA. The data originate from a study of blood T cells in healthy people across ages. Germline-derived CDR1 and CDR2 are SGHRS and YFSETQ. V lost 4 bases to trimming and J lost 3 bases, with 13 bases between them. The CDR3 has 14 amino acids. With a J-beta primer mix and a sample-barcoded 5' primer, a second PCR ran about 6 to 11 cycles. Unique molecular identifiers of 12 random nucleotides labeled each cDNA. One entry per CDR3 protein, called by TCRdb with MiXCR from the 5' RACE reads. The sample lists some 1.4 million distinct CDR3 sequences, 42% seen once, with 7.9% in the top ten.

The chain combines TRBV5-1 with TRBJ1-1; possible D gene TRBD1, 5 bases. Specimen: blood. The clonotype originates from a woman aged 18-29 years in good health. The CDR3 coding sequence is TGCGCCAGCAGCCGATCCGGGACTCACACTGAAGCTTTCTTT. This gives the protein CASSRSGTHTEAFF.